The 9 T cell receptor beta chains given below trace back to one sample, sequenced in a study of persistence of HIV-infected CD4 T cells. Lysates of CMV-infected fibroblasts at around 10 ug/mL stimulated these cells. CD40L-negative CD69-negative CD45RO-high memory CD4+ T cells were sorted as populations depleted of antigen-responding cells. Antigens of these TCRs are unknown. The immunoSEQ assay was version 4, run in survey mode. Sequencing used immunoSEQ multiplex PCR; TCRdb keeps in-frame clones, though not all of them. The top ten clones hold about 6.8% of a sample with approximately 30,000 clones, about 80% of them seen once. Material: CD4+ T cells sorted from PBMCs after approximately 20-hour stimulation, obtained from a patient who received antiretroviral therapy. These receptors were taken from an adult woman with HIV who was CMV-seropositive.

The chain is built from TRBV18 and TRBJ1-2; 8 bases match TRBD1. Looked up from germline, CDR1 is KGHSH and CDR2 is LQKENI. CDR3 length: 12 residues. J was trimmed by 8 bases and V by 3 bases; bases with no gene match: 2. CDR3 sequence: CASSPDREGYTF. The CDR3 DNA follows: TGTGCCAGCTCACCGGACAGGGAAGGCTACACCTTC.

V and J are TRBV5-1 and TRBJ1-1; a possible D gene is TRBD1 (5 bases). CDR1 and CDR2 (germline): SGHRS, YFSETQ. The CDR3 is 16 residues long. The V end lost 0 bases, the J end lost 6 bases, and 18 bases lay between the germline ends. CDR3: CASSLGSSGRAAEAFF. The CDR3 DNA reads TGCGCCAGCAGCTTGGGAAGCTCTGGCAGGGCGGCTGAAGCTTTCTTT.

The rearrangement uses TRBV2 and TRBJ2-3, with 9 positions matching TRBD2. The J segment lost 1 base and the V segment lost 6 bases, leaving 2 bases of the junction unmatched. The CDR3 is made up of 14 amino acids. Germline CDR1 and CDR2: SNHLY and FYNNEI. DNA of the CDR3: TGTGCCAGCAGGTTAGCGGGGGGCACAGATACGCAGTATTTT. This gives the protein CASRLAGGTDTQYF. Full variable domain (rest looked up from reference TRBV2 and TRBJ2-3): EPEVTQTPSHQVTQMGQEVILRCVPISNHLYFYWYRQILGQKVEFLVSFYNNEISEKSEIFDDQFSVERPDGSNFTLKIRSTKLEDSAMYFCASRLAGGTDTQYFGPGTRLTVL.

This clone is medium-sized in the sample. J is TRBJ1-1 and V is TRBV23-1, with D hard to call. TRBV23-1 has ORF status, its function being uncertain. V gave up 2 bases and J gave up 1 base, with 8 bases separating them. CDR3 length equals 14 residues. This CDR3 reads CASSQRVPNTEAFF. For the CDR3, the DNA is TGCGCCAGCAGTCAAAGGGTGCCGAACACTGAAGCTTTCTTT.

The CDR3 is CASSLLGGGGKDIQYF. CDR3 bases: TGTGCCAGCAGCTTATTGGGGGGAGGGGGAAAGGACATTCAGTACTTC. The chain has TRBV7-2 and TRBJ2-4, with D tentatively TRBD2 (7 bases). Trimming took off 2 bases at V and 8 bases at J, with 19 bases between the two ends. The CDR3 consists of 16 residues. CDR1 and CDR2 from the germline V gene are SGHTA and FQGNSA.

The V call is TRBV27, the J call TRBJ1-4; 8 bases fit TRBD1. With V trimmed by 6 bases and J by 4 bases, 7 bases remained unmatched. The CDR3 runs to 15 residues. Germline V gene lookup returns CDR1 MNHEY and CDR2 SMNVEV (reference sequence). CDR3 in DNA: TGTGCCAGCAGCCTAGGGACAGGCCTTAATGAAAAACTGTTTTTT. Residues: CASSLGTGLNEKLFF.

V is TRBV27 and J is TRBJ1-1; D remains unclear. Germline V gives CDR1 MNHEY, CDR2 SMNVEV (reference sequence). Trimming removed 1 base from V and 6 bases from J, with 15 bases in between. The CDR3 contains 15 residues. The CDR3 loop reads CASSLYKGKVSEAFF. The DNA of the CDR3 is TGTGCCAGCAGTTTATATAAAGGGAAAGTTTCTGAAGCTTTCTTT.

This chain joins TRBV19 and TRBJ1-1; D unclear. Germline CDR1 LNHDA, CDR2 SQIVND (reference sequence). V lost 3 bases and J 5 bases, leaving 13 bases between the germline ends. This CDR3 comprises 14 residues. CDR3 sequence reads: CASSMPDPGTEAFF. DNA for the CDR3: TGTGCCAGTAGTATGCCGGATCCGGGGACTGAAGCTTTCTTT. Combining the CDR3 with reference TRBV19 and TRBJ1-1 gives the whole variable domain DGGITQSPKYLFRKEGQNVTLSCEQNLNHDAMYWYRQDPGQGLRLIYYSQIVNDFQKGDIAEGYSVSREKKESFPLTVTSAQKNPTAFYLCASSMPDPGTEAFFGQGTRLTVV.

The rearrangement uses TRBV10-3 and TRBJ1-1, with 12 bases fitting TRBD1. V lost 8 bases and J lost 0; bases outside the gene matches: 7. The CDR3 spans 16 residues. The V gene's germline CDR1 is ENHRY and CDR2 SYGVKD. The CDR3 here is CAIGGQGAGLNTEAFF. CDR3 coding DNA: TGTGCCATCGGGGGACAGGGGGCGGGTTTGAACACTGAAGCTTTCTTT.